Presented here are 27 T cell receptor beta chains from one specimen sequenced in a study of cytomegalovirus exposure and HLA in healthy donors (dated by TCRdb to about 2017). Receptors were amplified or captured by the immunoSEQ multiplex PCR assay. For the multiplex PCR, a mixture combining 60 forward primers for TCR Vbeta segments and 13 reverse primers for TCR Jbeta segments was used. As stored in TCRdb, this immuneACCESS dataset retains in-frame rearrangements with V and J assigned. A fraction of the clones does not appear; measured against another copy, unresolved V genes explain less than half of the discrepancy, and the remainder lacks a known reason. In all, the sample holds about 110,000 clones, and over 65% of those were seen once. The ten largest make up roughly 5.6% of the sample. Sequencing input: PBMCs. These receptors all come from a female donor in good health and CMV-seropositive.

The rearrangement joins TRBV2 to TRBJ2-2, with a weak D call TRBD2 (5 bases). Between the trimmed V and J ends, which lost 2 bases and 1 base, there was a span of 11 bases. Per germline, CDR1 SNHLY and CDR2 FYNNEI. This CDR3 comprises 16 residues. For the CDR3, the DNA is TGTGCCAGCAGTGAACACCGAGGGAGGAACACCGGGGAGCTGTTTTTT. Amino acid sequence: CASSEHRGRNTGELFF.

This sequence joins TRBV4-3 and TRBJ1-4; the match to TRBD1 covers 7 bases. Unmatched junction bases numbered 11, after V lost 0 bases and J lost 10 bases. CDR3 length: 16 residues. Germline CDR1 reads LGHNA; CDR2 reads YSLEER. The DNA for the CDR3 is TGCGCCAGCAGCCAAGAATTCGGGCAGGGGGGAGCAAAACTGTTTTTT. Translation gives CASSQEFGQGGAKLFF.

The genes are TRBV4-2 and TRBJ1-1; D may be TRBD1 (6 bases). Trimming shortened V by 6 bases and J by 1 base, and 12 bases separated the two germline ends. The CDR3 is 14 residues long. Germline CDR1 LGHNA, CDR2 YNFKEQ. The CDR3 reads CASSQMDRNTEAFF. CDR3 DNA: TGTGCCAGCAGTCAGATGGACAGGAACACTGAAGCTTTCTTT.

V is TRBV10-3 and J is TRBJ1-3; 12 bases align to TRBD1. Losses at the gene ends were 6 bases for V and 4 bases for J; bases not matched to a gene: 4. Germline lookup yields CDR1 ENHRY and CDR2 SYGVKD. The CDR3 is 15 residues long. The CDR3 loop reads CAISRDRGQGNTIYF. DNA of the CDR3: TGTGCCATCAGCCGGGACAGGGGGCAAGGAAACACCATATATTTT.

The chain combines TRBV7-2 with TRBJ1-5; TRBD1 matches 9 bases. CDR3 length equals 14 residues. The V segment lost 7 bases and the J segment 6 bases; nucleotides outside the gene matches: 7. Germline CDR1 and CDR2: SGHTA and FQGNSA. The CDR3 DNA sequence: TGTGCCAGCAAGGGACAGGGAAGGGGTCAGCCCCAGCATTTT. Translated: CASKGQGRGQPQHF.

The CDR3 loop is CASSPRWSRDRAYGYTF. CDR3 DNA: TGCGCCAGCAGCCCTCGTTGGTCCCGGGACAGGGCGTATGGCTACACCTTC. The gene calls are TRBV4-1 and TRBJ1-2; 9 positions match TRBD1. Germline V gene data show CDR1 as MGHRA and CDR2 as YSYEKL. The CDR3 consists of 17 residues. V lost 4 bases, J lost 5 bases, and 14 bases stayed unmatched.

This clone was seen only a few times. The chain combines TRBV6-5 with TRBJ2-7; 7 nucleotides match TRBD2. Germline loops: CDR1 MNHEY, CDR2 SVGAGI. The CDR3 is 12 amino acids. V dropped 5 bases and J dropped 9; count of bases not matched to a gene: 7. The CDR3 DNA sequence: TGTGCCAGCAGTACATGGGGCGGGGGGCAGTACTTC. Its translation is CASSTWGGGQYF.

This chain uses TRBV19 with TRBJ1-1; 7 nucleotides agree with TRBD1. CDR1 and CDR2 (germline): LNHDA, SQIVND (reference sequence). The CDR3 sequence is 15 residues long. V lost 5 bases to trimming and J lost 4 bases; unmatched junction nucleotides: 10. The CDR3 bases are TGTGCCAGTAGTCCAGGGGGGCGCGGACCCACTGAAGCTTTCTTT. As protein: CASSPGGRGPTEAFF.

The rearrangement links TRBV28 to TRBJ2-7, with 11 nucleotides matching TRBD2. The CDR3 sequence is 17 residues long. Per the germline V gene, CDR1 is MDHEN and CDR2 is SYDVKM. V was clipped by 2 bases and J by 3 bases; unmatched bases: 9. The CDR3 region is CASSLGGLAGELYEQYF. CDR3 DNA: TGTGCCAGCAGTTTAGGCGGACTAGCGGGCGAACTCTACGAGCAGTACTTC. The variable domain in full, completed from reference TRBV28 and TRBJ2-7, reads DVKVTQSSRYLVKRTGEKVFLECVQDMDHENMFWYRQDPGLGLRLIYFSYDVKMKEKGDIPEGYSVSREKKERFSLILESASTNQTSMYLCASSLGGLAGELYEQYFGPGTRLTVT.

The rearrangement joins TRBV30 to TRBJ1-3; D gene uncertain. The V gene's germline CDR1 is GTSNPN and CDR2 SVGIG (reference sequence). The CDR3 consists of 13 residues. The germline V and J ends were trimmed by 1 base and 8 bases, with 12 bases remaining between them. The CDR3, as DNA: TGTGCCTGGAGTGAGCTAGCGCGGGACACCATATATTTT. This encodes CAWSELARDTIYF.

The rearrangement uses TRBV30 and TRBJ1-5, with TRBD1 matching over 7 bases. The J segment lost 5 bases and the V segment lost 5 bases, leaving 9 bases of the junction unmatched. The CDR3 loop spans 14 amino acids. CDR1 and CDR2 (germline): GTSNPN, SVGIG (reference sequence). The CDR3 reads CAWGPGQRYQPQHF. The DNA for the CDR3 is TGTGCCTGGGGACCGGGACAGCGCTATCAGCCCCAGCATTTT.

This clone was detected only a few times. The genes are TRBV10-1 and TRBJ1-1; 7 nucleotides match TRBD1. J lost 5 bases, V lost 6 bases, and 6 bases had no gene match. Germline assignment: CDR1 WNHNN and CDR2 SYGVQD (reference sequence). There are 13 residues in the CDR3. The CDR3 loop reads CASRARDRTEAFF. DNA for the CDR3: TGCGCCAGCAGGGCCCGGGACAGAACTGAAGCTTTCTTT.

The chain has TRBV11-2 and TRBJ2-5, with TRBD2 matching 12 bases. The V segment lost 4 bases and the J segment 4 bases; nucleotides outside the gene matches: 7. Germline V CDR1 and CDR2: SGHAT, FQNNGV. The CDR3 consists of 16 residues. CDR3 DNA sequence: TGTGCCAGCAGCTCCGCCCTGACTAGCGGGAGAGAGACCCAGTACTTC. Protein sequence: CASSSALTSGRETQYF.

This clone was detected only a few times. The chain uses TRBV12-5 and TRBJ2-7; 11 bases fit TRBD1. Germline CDR1 reads LGHNT; CDR2 reads FRNRAP. This CDR3 comprises 16 residues. Trimming cost V 0 bases and J 3 bases; bases outside gene matches: 4. CDR3 coding DNA: TGTGCTAGTGGTTTGGTCACCGGGACAGGGGGCTACGAGCAGTACTTC. This codes for CASGLVTGTGGYEQYF.

The V gene is TRBV7-2, the J gene TRBJ1-2, with D maybe TRBD1 (6 bases). The V gene lost 5 bases and the J gene lost 3 bases, with 19 bases spanning the gap. The CDR3 contains 16 residues. CDR1 is SGHTA, CDR2 FQGNSA, per germline. CDR3: CASSPRADSIYYGYTF. The CDR3 coding sequence is TGTGCCAGCAGCCCAAGAGCGGACAGCATTTACTATGGCTACACCTTC.

The chain uses TRBV14 and TRBJ1-1; 8 positions match TRBD1. CDR1 and CDR2 from the germline V gene are SGHDN and FVKESK. This CDR3 has 15 amino acids. V lost 2 bases and J lost 4; bases outside the gene matches: 6. The CDR3, as DNA: TGTGCCAGCAGCCAACCGACAGGGGTTGCCACTGAAGCTTTCTTT. Translating gives CASSQPTGVATEAFF.

In its sample, this clone was seen a few times. The chain carries TRBV5-1 and TRBJ2-4, with 12 bases fitting TRBD2. The ends lost 0 bases at V and 0 bases at J; junction bases unmatched: 4. Germline CDR1 and CDR2: SGHRS and YFSETQ. The CDR3 is 18 residues long. In DNA, the CDR3 is TGCGCCAGCAGCTTGGCTGGGACTAGCGGGCTAGCCAAAAACATTCAGTACTTC. It codes for CASSLAGTSGLAKNIQYF.

The chain recombines TRBV18 with TRBJ1-6; 7 bases are shared with TRBD1. V was clipped by 4 bases and J by 5 bases; unmatched bases: 2. The CDR3 extends over 14 amino acids. Looked up from germline, CDR1 is KGHSH and CDR2 is LQKENI. The CDR3 DNA reads as TGTGCCAGCTCACGGGACAGCGATAATTCACCCCTCCACTTT. This translates into CASSRDSDNSPLHF.

The chain couples TRBV4-3 to TRBJ2-2, with TRBD1 identical over 8 bases. Germline loops: CDR1 LGHNA, CDR2 YSLEER. The CDR3 covers 16 residues. With 0 bases clipped from V and 5 bases from J, the junction kept 5 bases outside the gene matches. The DNA for the CDR3 is TGCGCCAGCAGCCAAGATATGGACAGGGCGACCGGGGAGCTGTTTTTT. Translation: CASSQDMDRATGELFF.

The rearrangement joins TRBV5-8 to TRBJ2-3; 12 bases line up with TRBD2. V was pared by 0 bases and J by 1 base, with 0 bases of the junction left unmatched. The CDR3 length is 16 residues. Germline V gene lookup returns CDR1 SGHTS and CDR2 YDEGEE. The CDR3 region is CASSLGLAGGTDTQYF. The CDR3 DNA reads TGTGCCAGCAGCTTGGGACTAGCGGGAGGCACAGATACGCAGTATTTT.

The gene calls are TRBV6-5 and TRBJ2-7; TRBD1 is a possible D gene (5 bases). V lost 0 bases and J 4 bases, leaving 13 bases between the germline ends. CDR3 length equals 15 residues. CDR1 is MNHEY, CDR2 SVGAGI, per germline. This CDR3 reads CASSYSWTRRYEQYF. DNA of the CDR3: TGTGCCAGCAGTTACTCTTGGACAAGGAGATACGAGCAGTACTTC.

A note on this clone: A read error may account for a junction end that differs from germline. Other nucleotide sequences from this sample produce the same CDR3. The V call is TRBV5-4, the J call TRBJ1-1; weak D call: TRBD1 (6 bases). The CDR3 consists of 15 residues. Germline CDR1 reads SGHNT; CDR2 reads YYREEE (reference sequence). This chain's CDR3 is CASSPHSGVNTEAFF. Here the CDR3 DNA reads TGCGCCAGCAGCCCTCACTCAGGGGTCAACACTGAAGCTTTCTTT. The variable domain in full, completed from reference TRBV5-4 and TRBJ1-1, reads ETGVTQSPTHLIKTRGQQVTLRCSSQSGHNTVSWYQQALGQGPQFIFQYYREEENGRGNFPPRFSGLQFPNYSSELNVNALELDDSALYLCASSPHSGVNTEAFFGQGTRLTVV.

The rearrangement uses TRBV27 and TRBJ2-5; 11 nucleotides agree with TRBD2. Germline values: CDR1 MNHEY, CDR2 SMNVEV (reference sequence). The CDR3 totals 14 residues. V dropped 6 bases and J dropped 7; count of bases not matched to a gene: 7. The CDR3 sequence: CASSPGTSGRTQYF. The CDR3 bases are TGTGCCAGCAGCCCTGGGACTAGCGGTAGGACCCAGTACTTC.

This chain connects TRBV2 to TRBJ2-5, with D possibly TRBD2 on 5 matching bases. With the DNA end fitting TRBJ2-7 better, the J assignment may be wrong. CDR1 and CDR2 (germline): SNHLY, FYNNEI. The CDR3 is made up of 14 amino acids. The DNA for the CDR3 is TGTGCCAGCAGTGAGTCCCACACTAGTTACGAGCAGTACTTC. Translated: CASSESHTSYEQYF.

In its sample, this clone was seen a few times. The rearrangement links TRBV27 to TRBJ2-1; the match to TRBD1 covers 7 bases. Trimming at V came to 8 bases and at J to 5 bases, leaving 9 bases not matched to a gene. The germline V gene encodes CDR1 MNHEY and CDR2 SMNVEV (reference sequence). This CDR3 has 14 amino acids. DNA of the CDR3: TGTGCCAGCTCTCCGGGGACAGCGAACAATGAGCAGTTCTTC. Amino acids: CASSPGTANNEQFF.

The gene calls are TRBV4-1 and TRBJ1-1; D remains ambiguous. The germline gives CDR1 MGHRA, CDR2 YSYEKL. Trimming took off 0 bases at V and 5 bases at J, with 19 bases between the two ends. The CDR3 runs 17 residues. CDR3: CASSQDLLFLRGTEAFF. Here the CDR3 DNA reads TGCGCCAGCAGCCAAGATCTTCTCTTCCTGCGGGGTACTGAAGCTTTCTTT.

V and J are TRBV30 and TRBJ2-7; 7 bases fit TRBD1. The CDR3 consists of 14 residues. V was clipped by 2 bases and J by 4 bases; unmatched bases: 8. Germline CDR1 GTSNPN, CDR2 SVGIG (reference sequence). CDR3 residues: CAWSSPGQLYEQYF. In nucleotides, the CDR3 is TGTGCCTGGAGTTCCCCGGGACAGCTATACGAGCAGTACTTC.